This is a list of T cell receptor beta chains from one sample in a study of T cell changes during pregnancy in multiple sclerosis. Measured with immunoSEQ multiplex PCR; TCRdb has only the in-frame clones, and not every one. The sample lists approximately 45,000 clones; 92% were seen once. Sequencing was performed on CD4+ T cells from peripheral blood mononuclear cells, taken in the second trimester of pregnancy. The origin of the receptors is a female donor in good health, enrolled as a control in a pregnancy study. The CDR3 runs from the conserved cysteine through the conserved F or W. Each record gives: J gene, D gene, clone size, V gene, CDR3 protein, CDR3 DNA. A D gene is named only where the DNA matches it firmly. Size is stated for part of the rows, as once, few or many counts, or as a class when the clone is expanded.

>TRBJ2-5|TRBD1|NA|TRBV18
CASSRDRGQETQYF
TGTGCCAGCTCTCGGGACAGGGGGCAAGAGACCCAGTACTTC
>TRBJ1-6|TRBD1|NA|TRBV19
CASSIRTGGQDSPLHF
TGTGCCAGTAGTATAAGAACAGGGGGGCAGGATTCACCCCTCCACTTT
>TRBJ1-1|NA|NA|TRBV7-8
CASSLAQGNTEAFF
TGTGCCAGCAGCTTAGCGCAGGGGAACACTGAAGCTTTCTTT
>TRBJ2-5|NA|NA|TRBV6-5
CASSYGRAGLETQYF
TGTGCCAGCAGTTATGGGCGCGCAGGGCTAGAGACCCAGTACTTC
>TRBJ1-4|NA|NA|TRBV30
CAWSVQETKKLFF
TGTGCCTGGAGTGTACAGGAAACGAAAAAACTGTTTTTT
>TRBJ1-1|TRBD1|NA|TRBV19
CASSPGGWSTEAFF
TGTGCCAGTAGTCCAGGGGGCTGGAGCACTGAAGCTTTCTTT
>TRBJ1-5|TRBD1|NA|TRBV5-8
CASSTGQEPQPQHF
TGTGCCAGCAGCACGGGACAGGAGCCTCAGCCCCAGCATTTT
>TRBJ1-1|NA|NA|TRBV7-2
CASSAQGNTEAFF
TGTGCCAGCAGCGCCCAGGGGAACACTGAAGCTTTCTTT
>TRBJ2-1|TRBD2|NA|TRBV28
CATGLAVTEQFF
TGTGCCACGGGACTAGCGGTGACTGAGCAGTTCTTC
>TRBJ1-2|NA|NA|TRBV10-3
CAISESNGVYGYTF
TGTGCCATCAGTGAGTCGAACGGGGTCTATGGCTACACCTTC
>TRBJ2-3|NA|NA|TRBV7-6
CASSLGGPSGDTQYF
TGTGCCAGCAGCTTAGGCGGTCCGTCGGGAGATACGCAGTATTTT
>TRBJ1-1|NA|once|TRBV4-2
CASLSEGSEAFF
TGTGCCAGCCTTTCGGAGGGCTCTGAGGCTTTCTTT
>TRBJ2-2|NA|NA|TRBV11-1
CASRTQYTGELFF
TGTGCCAGCAGGACTCAGTACACCGGGGAGCTGTTTTTT
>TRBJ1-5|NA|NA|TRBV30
CAWSVGGNQPQHF
TGTGCCTGGAGTGTGGGAGGGAATCAGCCCCAGCATTTT
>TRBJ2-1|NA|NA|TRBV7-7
CASSLSGSYNEQFF
TGTGCTAGCAGCTTAAGCGGGTCCTACAATGAGCAGTTCTTC
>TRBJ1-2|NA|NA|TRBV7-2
CASSPSWGRGYTF
TGTGCCAGCAGCCCCAGCTGGGGGCGAGGCTACACCTTC
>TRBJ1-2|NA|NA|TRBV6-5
CASSRQDRHYGYTF
TGTGCCAGCAGCCGACAAGACAGGCACTATGGCTACACCTTC
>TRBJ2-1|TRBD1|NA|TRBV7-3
CASSLGQDNEQFF
TGTGCCAGCAGCTTAGGACAGGACAATGAGCAGTTCTTC
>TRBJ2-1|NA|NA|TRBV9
CASTLSSYSYNEQFF
TGTGCCAGCACCCTTAGTTCGTACTCCTACAATGAGCAGTTCTTC
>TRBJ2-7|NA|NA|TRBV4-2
CASSQDPAGLDEQYF
TGTGCCAGCAGCCAAGATCCGGCGGGGCTGGACGAGCAGTACTTC
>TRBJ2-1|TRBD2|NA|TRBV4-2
CASSQDLAGVNEQFF
TGTGCCAGCAGCCAAGATTTAGCGGGGGTCAATGAGCAGTTCTTC
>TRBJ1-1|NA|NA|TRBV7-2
CASSFMGEDTEAFF
TGTGCCAGCAGCTTCATGGGGGAGGACACTGAAGCTTTCTTT
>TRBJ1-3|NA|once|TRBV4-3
CASSQDRRILGNTIYF
TGCGCCAGCAGCCAAGATCGCCGAATACTTGGAAACACCATATATTTT
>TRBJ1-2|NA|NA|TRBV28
CASGQNYGYTF
TGTGCCAGCGGACAGAACTATGGCTACACCTTC
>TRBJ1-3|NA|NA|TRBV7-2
CASSSRLFGGNTIYF
TGTGCCAGCAGCTCCAGGTTATTCGGTGGAAACACCATATATTTT
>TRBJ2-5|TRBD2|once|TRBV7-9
CASSPREGPETQYF
TGTGCCAGCAGCCCACGGGAGGGACCAGAGACCCAGTACTTC
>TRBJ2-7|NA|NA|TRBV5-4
CASSPYEQYF
TGTGCCAGCAGCCCTTACGAGCAGTACTTC
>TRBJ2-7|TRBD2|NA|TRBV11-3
CASSPGLVHVYEQYF
TGTGCCAGCAGCCCGGGACTAGTTCACGTCTACGAGCAGTACTTC
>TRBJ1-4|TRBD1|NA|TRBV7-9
CASSLAQGQSYEKLFF
TGTGCCAGCAGCTTAGCGCAGGGACAGTCGTATGAAAAACTGTTTTTT
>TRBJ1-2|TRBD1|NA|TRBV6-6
CASNPPDRGYGYTF
TGTGCCAGCAACCCCCCGGACAGGGGATATGGCTACACCTTC
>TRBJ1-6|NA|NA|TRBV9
CASSVVPGNNSPLHF
TGTGCCAGCAGCGTAGTTCCAGGGAATAATTCACCCCTCCACTTT
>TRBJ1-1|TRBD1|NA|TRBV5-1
CASSLVGTGLNTEAFF
TGCGCCAGCAGCTTGGTCGGGACAGGGCTGAACACTGAAGCTTTCTTT
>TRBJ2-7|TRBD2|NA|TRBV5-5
CASIVGGGLSPYEQYF
TGTGCCAGCATCGTCGGCGGGGGGCTCTCACCCTACGAGCAGTACTTC
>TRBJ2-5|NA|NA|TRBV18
CASSPGHKETQYF
TGTGCCAGCAGTCCGGGACACAAAGAGACCCAGTACTTC
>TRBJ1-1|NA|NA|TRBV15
CATSRERMNTEAFF
TGTGCCACCAGCAGAGAGAGAATGAACACTGAAGCTTTCTTT
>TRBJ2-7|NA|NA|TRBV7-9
CASSLGPGGGLVSYEQYF
TGTGCCAGCAGCTTAGGCCCAGGGGGAGGCCTTGTCTCCTACGAGCAGTACTTC
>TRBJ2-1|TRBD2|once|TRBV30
CAWRGGTYNEQFF
TGTGCCTGGAGGGGGGGGACTTACAATGAGCAGTTCTTC
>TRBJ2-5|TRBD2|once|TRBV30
CAWTSGANYQETQYF
TGTGCCTGGACTAGCGGGGCCAACTACCAAGAGACCCAGTACTTC
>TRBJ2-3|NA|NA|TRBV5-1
CASSPQSTDTQYF
TGCGCCAGCAGCCCGCAGAGCACAGATACGCAGTATTTT
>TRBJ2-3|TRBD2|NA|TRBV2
CASKHSGGVSTDTQYF
TGTGCCAGCAAACACAGCGGGGGGGTTAGCACAGATACGCAGTATTTT
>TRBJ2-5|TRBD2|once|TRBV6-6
CATRLAGGGQETQYF
TGTGCCACCAGACTAGCGGGGGGTGGGCAGGAGACCCAGTACTTC
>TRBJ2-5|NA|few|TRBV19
CASSIDQQTKETQYF
TGTGCCAGTAGTATAGATCAACAGACTAAAGAGACCCAGTACTTC
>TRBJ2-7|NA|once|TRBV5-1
CASSLEGVTYEQYF
TGCGCCAGCAGCTTGGAGGGGGTTACCTACGAGCAGTACTTC
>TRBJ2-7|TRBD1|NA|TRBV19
CASSVGPIDRAGGEQYF
TGTGCCAGTAGCGTTGGCCCCATAGACAGGGCCGGAGGCGAGCAGTACTTC
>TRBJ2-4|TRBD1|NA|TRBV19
CASSQGTGGKNIQYF
TGTGCCAGTAGTCAAGGGACAGGGGGCAAAAACATTCAGTACTTC
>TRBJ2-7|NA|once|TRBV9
CASSVTPGSYEQYF
TGTGCCAGCAGCGTAACCCCAGGGTCCTACGAGCAGTACTTC
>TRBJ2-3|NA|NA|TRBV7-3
CASSLMGASSTDTQYF
TGTGCCAGCAGCTTAATGGGGGCCTCTAGCACAGATACGCAGTATTTT
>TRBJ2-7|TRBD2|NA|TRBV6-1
CASRSPGRDEQYF
TGTGCCAGCAGGTCCCCAGGGAGGGACGAGCAGTACTTC
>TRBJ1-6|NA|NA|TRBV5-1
CASSLRLGTGDSPLHF
TGCGCCAGCAGCTTGCGTTTGGGGACGGGGGATTCACCCCTCCACTTT